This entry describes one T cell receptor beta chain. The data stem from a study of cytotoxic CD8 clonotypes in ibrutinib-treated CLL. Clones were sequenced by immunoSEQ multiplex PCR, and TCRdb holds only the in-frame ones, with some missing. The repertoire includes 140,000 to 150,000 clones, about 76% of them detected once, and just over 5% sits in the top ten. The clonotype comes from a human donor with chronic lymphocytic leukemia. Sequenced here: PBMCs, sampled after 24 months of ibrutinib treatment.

Here the CDR3 DNA reads TGTGCCAGCAGCGCCCCGGGACGACGGAACACTGAAGCTTTCTTT. Protein product: CASSAPGRRNTEAFF. V usage is TRBV21-1 and J usage is TRBJ1-1. TRBV21-1 is noted as a pseudogene. This CDR3 is 15 amino acids long.